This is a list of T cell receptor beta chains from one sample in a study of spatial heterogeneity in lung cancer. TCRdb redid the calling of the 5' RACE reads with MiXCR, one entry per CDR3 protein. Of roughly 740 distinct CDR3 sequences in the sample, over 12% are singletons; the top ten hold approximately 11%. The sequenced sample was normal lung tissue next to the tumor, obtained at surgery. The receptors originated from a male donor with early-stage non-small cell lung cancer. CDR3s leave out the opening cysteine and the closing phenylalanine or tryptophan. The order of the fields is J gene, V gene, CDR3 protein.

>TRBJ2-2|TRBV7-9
ASSFSASTGELF
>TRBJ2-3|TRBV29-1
SVQGTDTQY
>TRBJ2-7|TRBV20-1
SAPRQGAGEQY
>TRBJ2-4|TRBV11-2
ASSVGKNIQY
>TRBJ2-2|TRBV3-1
ASSQRSANTGELF
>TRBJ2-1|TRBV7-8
ASSLLAGGRNEQF
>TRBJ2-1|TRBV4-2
ASSQEVAGREQF
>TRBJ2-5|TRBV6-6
ASSYDTGRETQY
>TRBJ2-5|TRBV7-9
AGSLIAETQY
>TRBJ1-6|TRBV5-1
ASSLESDGNSPLH
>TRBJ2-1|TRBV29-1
SVSGTSVYNEQF
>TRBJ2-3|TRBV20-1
SARDSFTGGPTDTQY
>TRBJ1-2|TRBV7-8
ASSLALTDYGYT
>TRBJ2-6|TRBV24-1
ATSSDSGANVLT
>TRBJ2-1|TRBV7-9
ASSSDKTGINEQF
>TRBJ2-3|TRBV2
ASRHTSSTSTDTQY
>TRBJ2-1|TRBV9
ASSVAKGQGVNEQF
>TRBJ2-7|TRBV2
ASTWDSSYEQY
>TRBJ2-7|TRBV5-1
ASSLETGTSGRALYEQY
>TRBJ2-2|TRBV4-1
ASSQGGQDFAGELF
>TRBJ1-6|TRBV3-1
ASSLTTGDSPLH
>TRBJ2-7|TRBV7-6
ASSPRAGAWVVQY
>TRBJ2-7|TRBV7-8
ASSSSLAGGQRQY
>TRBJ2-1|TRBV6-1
ATKDTRDYNEQF
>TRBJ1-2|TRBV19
ASIRGRGANYGYT
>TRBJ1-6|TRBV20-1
SALRARGHNSPLH
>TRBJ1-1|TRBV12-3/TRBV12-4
ASRGDRDRTEAF
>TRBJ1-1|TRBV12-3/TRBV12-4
ASSSGLASSEAF
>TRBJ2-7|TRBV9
ASSVWGQGDYEQY
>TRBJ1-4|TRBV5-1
ASSSGGADEKLF
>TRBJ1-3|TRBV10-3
AIRHDSGGNTIY
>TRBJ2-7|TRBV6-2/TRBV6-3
ASSFQGNFYEQY
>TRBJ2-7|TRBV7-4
ASSFGLAPLEQY
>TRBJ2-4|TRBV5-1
ASSFDLTGGNIQY
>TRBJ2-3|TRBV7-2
ASSSGLAPSTDTQY
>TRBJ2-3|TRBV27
ASSPRGDWVDTQY
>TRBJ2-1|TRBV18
ASRTGGSSYNEQF
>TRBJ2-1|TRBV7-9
ASSFGREYEQF
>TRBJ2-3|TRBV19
ASSIGGAEDTQY
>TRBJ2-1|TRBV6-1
ASRRDPGSYNEQF
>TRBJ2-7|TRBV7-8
ASSPHRLAGGSYEQY
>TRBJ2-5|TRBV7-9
ATKRTGTGGETQY
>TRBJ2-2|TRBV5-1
ASSSSTANTGELF
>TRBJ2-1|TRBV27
ASRKTSGRLDGF
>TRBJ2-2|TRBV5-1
ASSPRSAGDTGELF
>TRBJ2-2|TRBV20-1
SARGDPKGTGELF